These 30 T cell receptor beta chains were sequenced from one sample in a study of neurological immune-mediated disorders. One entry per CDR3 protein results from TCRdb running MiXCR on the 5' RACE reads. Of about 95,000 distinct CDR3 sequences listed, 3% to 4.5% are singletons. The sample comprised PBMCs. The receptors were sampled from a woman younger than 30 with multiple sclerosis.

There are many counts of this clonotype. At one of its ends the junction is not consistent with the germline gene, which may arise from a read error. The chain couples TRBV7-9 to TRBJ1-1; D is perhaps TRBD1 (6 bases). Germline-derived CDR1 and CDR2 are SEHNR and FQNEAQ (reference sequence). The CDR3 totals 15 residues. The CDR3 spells CASSSSSTGNSEAFF. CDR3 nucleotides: TGTGCCAGCAGCTCAAGCTCAACAGGGAACTCTGAAGCTTTCTTT.

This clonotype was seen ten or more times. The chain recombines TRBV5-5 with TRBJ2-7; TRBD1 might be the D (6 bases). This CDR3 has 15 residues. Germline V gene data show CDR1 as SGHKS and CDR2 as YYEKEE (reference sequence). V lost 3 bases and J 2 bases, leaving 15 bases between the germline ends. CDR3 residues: CASSSGQMIAYEQYF. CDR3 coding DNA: TGTGCCAGCAGCTCAGGACAGATGATTGCCTACGAGCAGTACTTC.

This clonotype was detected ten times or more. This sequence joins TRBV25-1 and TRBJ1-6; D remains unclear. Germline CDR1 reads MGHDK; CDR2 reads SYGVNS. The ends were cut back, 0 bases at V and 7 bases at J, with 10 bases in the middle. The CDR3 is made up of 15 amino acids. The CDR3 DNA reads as TGTGCCAGCAGTGAATATAAGGGTGGAAATTCACCCCTCCACTTT. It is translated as CASSEYKGGNSPLHF.

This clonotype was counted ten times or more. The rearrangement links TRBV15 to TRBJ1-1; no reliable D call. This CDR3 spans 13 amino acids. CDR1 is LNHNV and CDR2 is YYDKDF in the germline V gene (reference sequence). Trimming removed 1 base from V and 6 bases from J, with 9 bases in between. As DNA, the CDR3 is TGTGCCACCAGCAGAGGACGGAGGTCTGAAGCTTTCTTT. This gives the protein CATSRGRRSEAFF.

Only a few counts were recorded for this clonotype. The CDR3 here is CASSDWGYQETQYF. As DNA, the CDR3 is TGCGCCAGCAGTGATTGGGGTTACCAAGAGACCCAGTACTTC. The chain has TRBV10-1 and TRBJ2-5; no firm D call. The CDR3 is 14 amino acids. Germline V gene sequence: CDR1 WNHNN, CDR2 SYGVQD (reference sequence). The ends were cut back, 3 bases at V and 0 bases at J, with 8 bases in the middle.

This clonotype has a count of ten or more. The CDR3: CASSLVAGSSYEQYF. As DNA, the CDR3 is TGCGCCAGCAGCTTGGTAGCGGGGTCCTCCTACGAGCAGTACTTC. The genes are TRBV5-1 and TRBJ2-7; 8 bases align to TRBD2. V was clipped by 0 bases and J by 0 bases; unmatched bases: 2. The CDR3 has 15 residues. Germline V gene lookup returns CDR1 SGHRS and CDR2 YFSETQ.

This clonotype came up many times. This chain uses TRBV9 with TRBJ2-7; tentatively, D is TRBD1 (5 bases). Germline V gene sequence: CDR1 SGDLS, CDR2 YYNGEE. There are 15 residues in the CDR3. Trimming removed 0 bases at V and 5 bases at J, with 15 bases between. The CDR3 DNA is TGTGCCAGCAGCGTAGCTCTCAGGGATGACAACGAGCAGTACTTC. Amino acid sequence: CASSVALRDDNEQYF.

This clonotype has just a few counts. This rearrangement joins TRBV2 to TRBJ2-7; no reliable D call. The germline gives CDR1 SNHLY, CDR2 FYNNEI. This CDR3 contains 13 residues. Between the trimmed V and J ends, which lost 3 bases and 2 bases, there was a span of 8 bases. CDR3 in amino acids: CASSDFTAYEQYF. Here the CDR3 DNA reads TGTGCCAGCAGTGACTTCACTGCCTACGAGCAGTACTTC.

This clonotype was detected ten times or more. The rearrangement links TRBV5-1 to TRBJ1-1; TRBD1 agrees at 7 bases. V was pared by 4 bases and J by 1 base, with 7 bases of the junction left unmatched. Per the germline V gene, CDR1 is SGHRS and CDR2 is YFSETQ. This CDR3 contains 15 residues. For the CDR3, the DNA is TGCGCCAGCAGCCCCGGACAGGCCCCGAACACTGAAGCTTTCTTT. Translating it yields CASSPGQAPNTEAFF. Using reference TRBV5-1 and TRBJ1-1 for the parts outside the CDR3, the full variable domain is KAGVTQTPRYLIKTRGQQVTLSCSPISGHRSVSWYQQTPGQGLQFLFEYFSETQRNKGNFPGRFSGRQFSNSRSEMNVSTLELGDSALYLCASSPGQAPNTEAFFGQGTRLTVV.

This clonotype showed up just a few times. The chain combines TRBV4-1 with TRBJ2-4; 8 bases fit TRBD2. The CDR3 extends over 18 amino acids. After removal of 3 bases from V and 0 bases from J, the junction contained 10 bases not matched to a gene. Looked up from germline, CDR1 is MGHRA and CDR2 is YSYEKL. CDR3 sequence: CASSQGLAGPLAKNIQYF. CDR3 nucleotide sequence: TGCGCCAGCAGCCAGGGATTAGCGGGGCCTCTAGCCAAAAACATTCAGTACTTC.

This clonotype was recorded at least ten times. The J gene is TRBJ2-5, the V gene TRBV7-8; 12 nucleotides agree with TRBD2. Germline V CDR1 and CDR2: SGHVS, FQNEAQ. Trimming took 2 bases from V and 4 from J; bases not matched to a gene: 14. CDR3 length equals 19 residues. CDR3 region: CASSLRARSSGGAGETQYF. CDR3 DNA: TGTGCCAGCAGCTTACGTGCTAGGTCTAGCGGGGGGGCCGGAGAGACCCAGTACTTC.

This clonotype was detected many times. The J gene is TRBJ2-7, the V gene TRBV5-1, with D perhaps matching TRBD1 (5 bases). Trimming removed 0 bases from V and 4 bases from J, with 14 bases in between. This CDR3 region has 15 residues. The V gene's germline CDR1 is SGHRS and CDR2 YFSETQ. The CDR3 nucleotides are TGCGCCAGCAGCTTGGCCGGGCAGGGTGGGTACGAGCAGTACTTC. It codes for CASSLAGQGGYEQYF.

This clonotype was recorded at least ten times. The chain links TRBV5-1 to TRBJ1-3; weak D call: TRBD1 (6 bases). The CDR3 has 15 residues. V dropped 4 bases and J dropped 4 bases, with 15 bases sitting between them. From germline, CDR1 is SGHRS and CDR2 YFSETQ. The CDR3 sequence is CASSTGTPGGNTIYF. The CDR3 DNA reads TGCGCCAGCAGCACGGGGACACCCGGCGGAAACACCATATATTTT.

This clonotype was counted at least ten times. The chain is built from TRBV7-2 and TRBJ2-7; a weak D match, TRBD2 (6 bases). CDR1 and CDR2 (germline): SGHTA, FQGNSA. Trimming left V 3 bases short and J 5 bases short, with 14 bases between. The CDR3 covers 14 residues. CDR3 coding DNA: TGTGCCAGCAGCTTGGGGACTCCTGTCCACGAGCAGTACTTC. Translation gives CASSLGTPVHEQYF.

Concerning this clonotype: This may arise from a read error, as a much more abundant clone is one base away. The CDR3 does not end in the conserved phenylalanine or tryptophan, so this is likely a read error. In nucleotides, the CDR3 is TGCAGTGCTCTTAACTGGAGCTCCTACGAGCAGTACATC. It is translated as CSALNWSSYEQYI. The V gene is TRBV20-1, the J gene TRBJ2-7; D is ambiguous. Per the germline V gene, CDR1 is DFQATT and CDR2 is SNEGSKA (reference sequence). The CDR3 extends over 13 amino acids. V lost 5 bases and J lost 0, with 11 bases in between.

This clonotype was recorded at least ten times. CDR3 DNA: TGCGCCAGCAGCCCGGAGGGACAGGGTGGCGCTGGGGCCAACGTCCTGACTTTC. Protein product: CASSPEGQGGAGANVLTF. The gene calls are TRBV5-1 and TRBJ2-6; 9 bases align to TRBD1. After removal of 4 bases from V and 2 bases from J, the junction contained 10 bases not matched to a gene. The CDR3 contains 18 residues. In germline, CDR1 is SGHRS, CDR2 YFSETQ.

The DNA of the CDR3 is TGCGCCAGCAGCTTACAGGGGGGATCCTACGAGCAGTACTTC. Amino acids: CASSLQGGSYEQYF. The chain employs TRBV5-1 and TRBJ2-7, with 8 bases identical to TRBD1. The junction had 2 bases not matched to a gene; V was cut back by 2 bases and J by 1 base. The CDR3 contains 14 residues. Per germline, CDR1 SGHRS and CDR2 YFSETQ.

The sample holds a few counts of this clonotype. The CDR3 loop reads CASSLLYRQGLGAYTF. CDR3 nucleotide sequence: TGTGCCAGCAGCTTGCTTTACAGGCAGGGACTCGGTGCCTACACCTTC. The V and J genes are TRBV5-6 and TRBJ1-2, with D possibly matching TRBD1 (5 bases). Germline CDR1 reads SGHDT; CDR2 reads YYEEEE. Deletions cut 1 base from V and 10 bases from J, with 23 bases between. This CDR3 has 16 amino acids.

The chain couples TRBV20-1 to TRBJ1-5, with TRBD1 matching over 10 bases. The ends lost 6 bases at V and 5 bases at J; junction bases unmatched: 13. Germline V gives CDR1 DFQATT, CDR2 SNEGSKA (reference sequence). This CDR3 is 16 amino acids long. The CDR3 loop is CSAQARDRGRDQPQHF. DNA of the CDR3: TGCAGTGCGCAGGCTCGAGACAGGGGGCGAGATCAGCCCCAGCATTTT.

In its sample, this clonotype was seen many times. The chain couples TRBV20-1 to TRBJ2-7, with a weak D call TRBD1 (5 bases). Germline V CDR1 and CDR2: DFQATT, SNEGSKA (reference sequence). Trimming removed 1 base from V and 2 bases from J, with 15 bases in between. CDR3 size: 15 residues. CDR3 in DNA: TGCAGTGCTAGAGCTCGCGCCTGGGGCGCCTACGAGCAGTACTTC. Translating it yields CSARARAWGAYEQYF.

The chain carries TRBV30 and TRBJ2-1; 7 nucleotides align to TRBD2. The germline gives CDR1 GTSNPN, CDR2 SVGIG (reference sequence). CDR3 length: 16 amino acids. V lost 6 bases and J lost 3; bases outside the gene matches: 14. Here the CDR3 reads CACTRESGAFYNEQFF. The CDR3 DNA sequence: TGTGCCTGCACACGGGAGAGCGGGGCCTTCTACAATGAGCAGTTCTTC.

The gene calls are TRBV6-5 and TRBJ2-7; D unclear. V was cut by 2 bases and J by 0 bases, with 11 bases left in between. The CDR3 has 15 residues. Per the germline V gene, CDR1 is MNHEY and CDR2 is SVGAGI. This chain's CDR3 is CASSYVRQSSYEQYF. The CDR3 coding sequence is TGTGCCAGCAGTTACGTCAGGCAGAGCTCCTACGAGCAGTACTTC.

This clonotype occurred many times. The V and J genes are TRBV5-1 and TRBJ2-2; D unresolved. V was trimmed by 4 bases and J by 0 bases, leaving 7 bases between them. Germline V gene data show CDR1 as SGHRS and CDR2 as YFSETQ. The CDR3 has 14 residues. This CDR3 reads CASSVLSNTGELFF. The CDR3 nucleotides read TGCGCCAGCAGCGTACTATCGAACACCGGGGAGCTGTTTTTT.

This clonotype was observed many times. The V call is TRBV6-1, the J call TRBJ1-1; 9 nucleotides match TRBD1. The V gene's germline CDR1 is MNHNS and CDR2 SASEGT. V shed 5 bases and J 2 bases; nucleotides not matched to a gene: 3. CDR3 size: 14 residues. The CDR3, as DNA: TGTGCCAGCAGTTACACAGGGGGCAACACTGAAGCTTTCTTT. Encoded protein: CASSYTGGNTEAFF.

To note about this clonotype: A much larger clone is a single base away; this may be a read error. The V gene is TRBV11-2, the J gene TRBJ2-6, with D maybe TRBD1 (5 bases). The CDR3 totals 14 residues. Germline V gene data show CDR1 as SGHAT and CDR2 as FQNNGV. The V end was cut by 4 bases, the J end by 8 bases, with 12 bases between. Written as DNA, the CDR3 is TGTGCCAGCAGCTCAACCGACAGCACCAACGTCCTGACTTTC. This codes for CASSSTDSTNVLTF.

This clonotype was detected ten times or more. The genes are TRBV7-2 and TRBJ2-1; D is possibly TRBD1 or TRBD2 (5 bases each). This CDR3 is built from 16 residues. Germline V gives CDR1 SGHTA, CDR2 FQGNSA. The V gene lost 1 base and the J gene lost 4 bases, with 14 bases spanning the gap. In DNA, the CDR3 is TGTGCCAGCAGCTTAGGAGGTCCTTGGGGGTACAATGAGCAGTTCTTC. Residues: CASSLGGPWGYNEQFF.

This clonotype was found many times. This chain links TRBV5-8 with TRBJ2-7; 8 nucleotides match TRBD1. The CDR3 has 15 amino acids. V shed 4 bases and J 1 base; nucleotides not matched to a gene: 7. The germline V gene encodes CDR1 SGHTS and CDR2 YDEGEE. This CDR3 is CASSLYRGVSYEQYF. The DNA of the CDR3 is TGTGCCAGCAGCCTGTACAGGGGGGTATCCTACGAGCAGTACTTC.

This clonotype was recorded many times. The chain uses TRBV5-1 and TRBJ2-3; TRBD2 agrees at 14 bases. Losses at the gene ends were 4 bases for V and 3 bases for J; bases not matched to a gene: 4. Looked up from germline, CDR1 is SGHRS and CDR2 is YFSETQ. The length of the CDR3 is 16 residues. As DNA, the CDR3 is TGCGCCAGCAGCGGGACTAGCGGGAGTGTGACAGATACGCAGTATTTT. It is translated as CASSGTSGSVTDTQYF.

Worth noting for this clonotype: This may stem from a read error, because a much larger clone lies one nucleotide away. The CDR3 is CSAHLNGNGELFF. DNA of the CDR3: TGCAGTGCCCACCTGAATGGAAACGGGGAGCTGTTTTTT. V is TRBV20-1 and J is TRBJ2-2; D is ambiguous. In germline, CDR1 is DFQATT, CDR2 SNEGSKA (reference sequence). V was trimmed by 6 bases and J by 7 bases, leaving 15 bases between them. The CDR3 runs 13 residues.

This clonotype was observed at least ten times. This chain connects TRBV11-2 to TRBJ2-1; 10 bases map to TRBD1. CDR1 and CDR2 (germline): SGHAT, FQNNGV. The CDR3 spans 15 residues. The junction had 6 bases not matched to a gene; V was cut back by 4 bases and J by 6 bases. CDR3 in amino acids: CASSWRWTGGNEQFF. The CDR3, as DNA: TGTGCCAGCAGCTGGAGGTGGACAGGGGGCAATGAGCAGTTCTTC.